A single sample is the source of the 18 T cell receptor beta chains below, sequenced in a study of control samples from healthy donors and cancer patients. The data were produced by immunoSEQ multiplex PCR, yet TCRdb's version contains in-frame clones alone and is incomplete. The sample yields roughly 400,000 clones, 90% seen once. Sequenced sample: PBMCs. The receptors derive from a man aged 40-49 years with head and neck cancer.

This chain uses TRBV7-9 with TRBJ1-6; D is ambiguous. Germline CDR1 is SEHNR and CDR2 is FQNEAQ (reference sequence). V lost 1 base, J lost 8 bases, and 3 bases lay in between. The CDR3 sequence is 12 residues long. The DNA for the CDR3 is TGTGCCAGCAGCTTAGAGCATTCACCCCTCCACTTT. It yields the protein CASSLEHSPLHF.

The chain recombines TRBV6-5 with TRBJ1-6; perhaps TRBD1 as D (5 bases). CDR3 length: 15 residues. Trimming left V 4 bases short and J 4 bases short, with 11 bases between. Germline values: CDR1 MNHEY, CDR2 SVGAGI. CDR3 region: CASSFWGRYNSPLHF. CDR3 nucleotides: TGTGCCAGCAGTTTTTGGGGGAGGTATAATTCACCCCTCCACTTT.

DNA of the CDR3: TGTGCCAGTAGTCGACATGGACAGGGGATTGACTCTGGGGCCAACGTCCTGACTTTC. Translated: CASSRHGQGIDSGANVLTF. The chain carries TRBV19 and TRBJ2-6; 9 bases match TRBD1. The CDR3 contains 19 residues. The germline V gene has CDR1 LNHDA and CDR2 SQIVND (reference sequence). Unmatched junction bases numbered 11, after V lost 5 bases and J lost 0 bases. Full variable domain (remainder filled in from reference TRBV19 and TRBJ2-6): DGGITQSPKYLFRKEGQNVTLSCEQNLNHDAMYWYRQDPGQGLRLIYYSQIVNDFQKGDIAEGYSVSREKKESFPLTVTSAQKNPTAFYLCASSRHGQGIDSGANVLTFGAGSRLTVL.

The genes are TRBV5-1 and TRBJ2-6; D tentatively fits TRBD1 or TRBD2 (5 bases each). This CDR3 is 13 amino acids long. Trimming removed 5 bases from V and 3 bases from J, with 6 bases in between. Per the germline V gene, CDR1 is SGHRS and CDR2 is YFSETQ. This chain's CDR3 is CASRGDGANVLTF. The DNA of the CDR3 is TGCGCCAGCAGGGGGGATGGGGCCAACGTCCTGACTTTC.

The chain couples TRBV28 to TRBJ2-1, with TRBD1 identical over 8 bases. Per the germline V gene, CDR1 is MDHEN and CDR2 is SYDVKM. V gave up 2 bases and J gave up 10 bases; unmatched junction bases: 10. The CDR3 loop spans 15 amino acids. CDR3 region: CASSLTGGLGHEQFF. CDR3 nucleotide sequence: TGTGCCAGCAGTTTAACAGGGGGGCTTGGCCACGAGCAGTTCTTC.

V gene TRBV15 combines with J gene TRBJ2-6; D is ambiguous. Trimming pared 4 bases from V and 0 bases from J, leaving 19 bases between. There are 19 residues in the CDR3. CDR1 and CDR2 (germline): LNHNV, YYDKDF (reference sequence). CDR3 sequence: CATSTLEVARHSGANVLTF. CDR3 DNA sequence: TGTGCCACCAGCACTCTCGAGGTGGCTCGGCACTCTGGGGCCAACGTCCTGACTTTC.

The chain links TRBV28 to TRBJ2-1; possibly TRBD1 or TRBD2 for D (5 bases each). The CDR3 is made up of 14 amino acids. Trimming removed 4 bases from V and 3 bases from J, with 10 bases in between. Germline V gene data show CDR1 as MDHEN and CDR2 as SYDVKM. The CDR3 sequence: CASSWGIYYNEQFF. CDR3 bases: TGTGCCAGCAGTTGGGGGATCTACTACAATGAGCAGTTCTTC.

In its sample, this clone was seen a few times. The gene calls are TRBV4-1 and TRBJ1-5; TRBD1 might be the D (5 bases). CDR1 MGHRA and CDR2 YSYEKL come from the germline V gene. Trimming removed 0 bases at V and 6 bases at J, with 18 bases between. The CDR3 has 17 residues. The CDR3 coding sequence is TGCGCCAGCAGCCAAGATTGGAGTAGGGGTTCTTTTCAGCCCCAGCATTTT. It translates to CASSQDWSRGSFQPQHF.

The gene calls are TRBV11-3 and TRBJ2-2, with TRBD2 matching 7 bases. CDR3 length equals 15 residues. Germline values: CDR1 SGHNT, CDR2 YENEEA. V lost 6 bases to trimming and J lost 6 bases; unmatched junction nucleotides: 10. Here the CDR3 DNA reads TGTGCCAGCAGGGGAGGGACCGCCCGCGCCGGGGAGCTGTTTTTT. It is translated as CASRGGTARAGELFF.

V gene TRBV14 combines with J gene TRBJ2-7, with 7 bases fitting TRBD2. This CDR3 is built from 15 residues. V was pared by 3 bases and J by 0 bases, with 5 bases of the junction left unmatched. Germline-derived CDR1 and CDR2 are SGHDN and FVKESK. The CDR3 bases are TGTGCCAGCAGCCACCAAAGCGGGGACTCCTACGAGCAGTACTTC. It is translated as CASSHQSGDSYEQYF.

This chain joins TRBV28 and TRBJ2-5; TRBD2 is a possible D gene (6 bases). CDR1 MDHEN and CDR2 SYDVKM come from the germline V gene. Trimming stripped 1 base from V and 2 bases from J, with 8 bases between. The CDR3 contains 14 residues. The CDR3 protein is CASSLSGEQETQYF. The CDR3 nucleotides are TGTGCCAGCAGTTTATCGGGGGAGCAAGAGACCCAGTACTTC.

This chain joins TRBV11-2 and TRBJ2-1; 12 bases are shared with TRBD2. J lost 15 bases, V lost 4 bases, and 1 base had no gene match. The CDR3 extends over 11 amino acids. Germline assignment: CDR1 SGHAT and CDR2 FQNNGV. CDR3 sequence: CASSWTSGMFF. In DNA, the CDR3 is TGTGCCAGCAGCTGGACTAGCGGGATGTTCTTC.

The chain has TRBV15 and TRBJ2-7, with 8 bases fitting TRBD2. Germline CDR1 LNHNV, CDR2 YYDKDF (reference sequence). After removal of 2 bases from V and 0 bases from J, the junction contained 12 bases not matched to a gene. The CDR3 sequence is 18 residues long. CDR3 bases: TGTGCCACCAGCAGACCTGGTAAGAGCGGGAGTGGCTCCTACGAGCAGTACTTC. Its protein product is CATSRPGKSGSGSYEQYF.

This rearrangement joins TRBV14 to TRBJ2-2; either TRBD1 or TRBD2 may fit D (6 bases each). The CDR3 length is 17 residues. Trimming took 0 bases from V and 1 from J, leaving 12 bases between them. Germline-derived CDR1 and CDR2 are SGHDN and FVKESK. The CDR3 sequence: CASSQDWGAQNTGELFF. The CDR3, as DNA: TGTGCCAGCAGCCAAGATTGGGGGGCGCAGAACACCGGGGAGCTGTTTTTT.

V gene TRBV4-1 combines with J gene TRBJ2-7; D possibly matches TRBD1 or TRBD2 (5 bases each). The germline V and J ends were trimmed by 2 bases and 0 bases, with 17 bases remaining between them. This CDR3 comprises 17 residues. Germline CDR1 is MGHRA and CDR2 is YSYEKL. The CDR3 loop is CASSQRGAEGSSYEQYF. The CDR3 nucleotides are TGCGCCAGCAGCCAACGCGGAGCCGAGGGGAGCTCCTACGAGCAGTACTTC.

The chain uses TRBV14 and TRBJ2-1; TRBD2 matches at 7 bases. V shed 2 bases, J shed 9 bases, and the junction held 7 bases outside the gene matches. CDR3 size: 14 residues. Germline-derived CDR1 and CDR2 are SGHDN and FVKESK. The CDR3: CASSQQAGVGEQFF. The CDR3 DNA is TGTGCCAGCAGCCAACAGGCGGGAGTCGGTGAGCAGTTCTTC.

This clone has only one observation. This chain uses TRBV29-1 with TRBJ2-1; D may match TRBD1 or TRBD2 (5 bases each). V was cut by 3 bases and J by 9 bases, with 12 bases left in between. Germline lookup yields CDR1 SQVTM and CDR2 ANQGSEA. The CDR3 spans 12 residues. The CDR3 DNA is TGCAGCGTTGAGTGGGGGATGGGTGAGCAGTTCTTC. It codes for CSVEWGMGEQFF.

V is TRBV6-1 and J is TRBJ2-4, with a tentative D call TRBD1 (6 bases). V lost 3 bases and J 6 bases, leaving 12 bases between the germline ends. This CDR3 spans 14 amino acids. Germline-derived CDR1 and CDR2 are MNHNS and SASEGT. CDR3 sequence reads: CASSDGRGGNIQYF. DNA for the CDR3: TGTGCCAGCAGTGACGGCAGGGGCGGAAACATTCAGTACTTC.